These 17 T cell receptor beta chains came from one sample sequenced in a study of T cells in Graves' hyperthyroidism and ophthalmopathy. Amplification of TCR beta CDR3 regions was performed using RNA transcripts as template. The TCR CDR3 was amplified in a first-round RT-PCR using the HTBI primer set. TCRdb passed the multiplex PCR reads through MiXCR, listing each CDR3 protein once. Among about 700,000 distinct CDR3 sequences listed, 11% to 15% were seen once. The sample comprised blood. The receptors were sampled from a woman younger than 35 with Graves' hyperthyroidism.

As for this clonotype: One base away lies a much larger clone, so this may be a sequencing read error. The V gene is TRBV11-2, the J gene TRBJ1-5; D not certain. V was trimmed by 1 base and J by 4 bases, leaving 8 bases between them. The CDR3 extends over 14 amino acids. The germline V gene has CDR1 SGHAT and CDR2 FQNNGV. CDR3: CASSLGAVNQPQHF. DNA of the CDR3: TGTGCCAGCAGCTTAGGGGCAGTGAATCAGCCCCAGCATTTT.

In this sample, this clonotype turned up a few times. This sequence joins TRBV5-6 and TRBJ1-1, with D unclear. Germline loops: CDR1 SGHDT, CDR2 YYEEEE. The CDR3 runs 11 residues. The V end was cut by 4 bases, the J end by 9 bases, with 10 bases between. The CDR3 loop is CASSLLGQAFF. For the CDR3, the DNA is TGTGCCAGCAGCCTCCTGGGCCAAGCTTTCTTT.

This chain connects TRBV6-1 to TRBJ2-2; D may be TRBD2 (5 bases). This CDR3 has 13 residues. Germline V gives CDR1 MNHNS, CDR2 SASEGT. Between the trimmed V and J ends, which lost 6 bases and 4 bases, there was a span of 9 bases. The CDR3 is CASSRGTTGELFF. CDR3 bases: TGTGCCAGCAGCCGGGGAACCACCGGGGAGCTGTTTTTT.

This clonotype occurred a few times. This rearrangement joins TRBV5-1 to TRBJ1-1, with D tentatively TRBD1 (5 bases). The CDR3 totals 14 residues. Germline loops: CDR1 SGHRS, CDR2 YFSETQ. V was shortened by 5 bases and J by 1 base, with 12 bases between the two germline ends. The CDR3, as DNA: TGCGCCAGCAGTTCTGACAGACCGAACACTGAAGCTTTCTTT. Translating gives CASSSDRPNTEAFF.

This clonotype was counted at least ten times. This sequence joins TRBV28 and TRBJ2-3; D remains unclear. The CDR3 is 13 amino acids. With 5 bases removed from V and 5 bases from J, the gap between germline ends came to 11 bases. Looked up from germline, CDR1 is MDHEN and CDR2 is SYDVKM. CDR3 sequence reads: CASSTRPLDTQYF. CDR3 bases: TGTGCCAGCAGTACCAGACCCCTAGATACGCAGTATTTT.

Many counts were recorded for this clonotype. The chain is built from TRBV2 and TRBJ1-1; D might be TRBD1 (6 bases). From germline, CDR1 is SNHLY and CDR2 FYNNEI. V gave up 2 bases and J gave up 3 bases, with 13 bases separating them. The CDR3 length is 15 residues. In nucleotides, the CDR3 is TGTGCCAGCAGTGAATGGGGGGCGGCGGACACTGAAGCTTTCTTT. Translated: CASSEWGAADTEAFF.

Many counts were recorded for this clonotype. This chain connects TRBV20-1 to TRBJ2-5; 7 positions match TRBD2. The CDR3 runs to 16 residues. V shed 0 bases, J shed 1 base, and the junction held 8 bases outside the gene matches. From germline, CDR1 is DFQATT and CDR2 SNEGSKA (reference sequence). The DNA for the CDR3 is TGCAGTGCTAGAGATCCGGGCGCTAGCGGCCAAGAGACCCAGTACTTC. It encodes CSARDPGASGQETQYF.

This clonotype was counted at least ten times. V and J are TRBV6-1 and TRBJ2-7; 11 bases fit TRBD2. CDR1 and CDR2 (germline): MNHNS, SASEGT. CDR3 length: 19 residues. V was clipped by 1 base and J by 2 bases; unmatched bases: 13. The DNA for the CDR3 is TGTGCCAGCAGTGAAGAGGCTCCCGGACTAGCGGGTCCTACCTACGAGCAGTACTTC. Encoded protein: CASSEEAPGLAGPTYEQYF.

This clonotype occurred many times. The J gene is TRBJ2-1, the V gene TRBV27; TRBD2 matches 13 bases. The trim removed 6 bases at V and 6 bases at J, leaving 5 bases unmatched. The CDR3 extends over 15 amino acids. Per germline, CDR1 MNHEY and CDR2 SMNVEV (reference sequence). Here the CDR3 DNA reads TGTGCCAGCAGCTTTGGACTAGCGGGAGTCAATGAGCAGTTCTTC. Its translation is CASSFGLAGVNEQFF.

This clonotype was recorded a few times. The V and J genes are TRBV12-3 or TRBV12-4 and TRBJ1-4; tentatively, D is TRBD1 (6 bases). The V end was cut by 3 bases, the J end by 8 bases, with 13 bases between. The CDR3 extends over 14 amino acids. The CDR3 DNA is TGTGCCAGCAGTTTCCACAGGGATCGGGAAAAACTGTTTTTT. Residues: CASSFHRDREKLFF.

This clonotype showed up many times. The chain has TRBV27 and TRBJ2-1, with 10 nucleotides matching TRBD2. Trimming cost V 6 bases and J 8 bases; bases outside gene matches: 4. CDR3 size: 13 residues. Germline-derived CDR1 and CDR2 are MNHEY and SMNVEV (reference sequence). Written as DNA, the CDR3 is TGTGCCAGCAGGGGGCTAGCGGGAGATGAGCAGTTCTTC. Amino acid sequence: CASRGLAGDEQFF.

The chain uses TRBV5-1 and TRBJ1-1; D perhaps matches TRBD1 (5 bases). The CDR3 is made up of 13 amino acids. The germline V gene has CDR1 SGHRS and CDR2 YFSETQ. Trimming took 6 bases from V and 2 from J, leaving 11 bases between them. The CDR3 nucleotides read TGCGCCAGCACCGTTGACAGAAACACTGAAGCTTTCTTT. Amino acid sequence: CASTVDRNTEAFF.

The chain couples TRBV7-9 to TRBJ2-5, with 11 bases that match TRBD2. V lost 2 bases and J lost 1; bases outside the gene matches: 6. CDR1 and CDR2 (germline): SEHNR, FQNEAQ (reference sequence). The CDR3 sequence is 17 residues long. CDR3 sequence: CASSLRSGTSGQETQYF. In DNA, the CDR3 is TGTGCCAGCAGCTTAAGATCCGGGACTAGCGGCCAAGAGACCCAGTACTTC.

This clonotype was recorded a few times. The chain couples TRBV9 to TRBJ2-1, with TRBD2 matching 10 bases. This CDR3 comprises 15 residues. The ends lost 3 bases at V and 5 bases at J; junction bases unmatched: 5. The V gene's germline CDR1 is SGDLS and CDR2 YYNGEE. As DNA, the CDR3 is TGTGCCAGCAGCGAAGCGGGAGGGCCCAACAATGAGCAGTTCTTC. It encodes CASSEAGGPNNEQFF.

The sample holds many counts of this clonotype. This chain joins TRBV11-2 and TRBJ2-1; 11 bases match TRBD2. CDR1 SGHAT and CDR2 FQNNGV come from the germline V gene. J gave up 7 bases and V 1 base, and 9 bases lay outside the gene matches. The CDR3 consists of 17 residues. The CDR3 region has the DNA TGTGCCAGCAGCTTAGGTGGTAGCGGGAGGGCCGGGAATGAGCAGTTCTTC. Protein: CASSLGGSGRAGNEQFF.

This clonotype has just a few counts. The V gene is TRBV5-8, the J gene TRBJ1-4; D remains ambiguous. The CDR3 loop spans 11 amino acids. Trimming stripped 5 bases from V and 8 bases from J, with 7 bases between. Germline V gene sequence: CDR1 SGHTS, CDR2 YDEGEE. CDR3 in amino acids: CASREYEKLFF. The CDR3 nucleotides read TGTGCCAGCAGAGAATACGAAAAACTGTTTTTT.

J is TRBJ2-4 and V is TRBV30; the D gene is possibly TRBD1 (6 bases). This CDR3 spans 15 amino acids. Trimming took 1 base from V and 0 from J, leaving 10 bases between them. Germline-derived CDR1 and CDR2 are GTSNPN and SVGIG (reference sequence). The chain's CDR3 is CAWSGGGLAKNIQYF. CDR3 DNA sequence: TGTGCCTGGAGTGGAGGGGGATTAGCCAAAAACATTCAGTACTTC.